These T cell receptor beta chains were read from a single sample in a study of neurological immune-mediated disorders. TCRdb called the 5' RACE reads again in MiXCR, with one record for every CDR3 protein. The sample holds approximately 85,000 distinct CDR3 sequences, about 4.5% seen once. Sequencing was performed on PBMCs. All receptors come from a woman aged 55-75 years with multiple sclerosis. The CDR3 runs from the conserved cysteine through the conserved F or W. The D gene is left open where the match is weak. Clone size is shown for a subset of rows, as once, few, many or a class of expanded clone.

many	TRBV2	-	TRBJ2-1	CASRDPSRSGANEQFF	TGTGCCAGCAGGGACCCATCCCGTTCGGGGGCCAATGAGCAGTTCTTC
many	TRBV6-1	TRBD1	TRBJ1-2	CASSEIGTGWAYGYTF	TGTGCCAGCAGTGAAATAGGGACAGGGTGGGCCTATGGCTACACCTTC
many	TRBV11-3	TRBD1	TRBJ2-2	CASSLVWTGNTGELFF	TGTGCCAGCAGCTTAGTTTGGACAGGCAACACCGGGGAGCTGTTTTTT
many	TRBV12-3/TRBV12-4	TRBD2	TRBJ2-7	CASRLAGHVYEQYF	TGTGCCAGCAGGCTAGCGGGCCACGTCTACGAGCAGTACTTC
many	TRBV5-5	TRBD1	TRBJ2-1	CASSLVTGDYNEQFF	TGTGCCAGCAGCTTGGTTACAGGGGATTACAATGAGCAGTTCTTC
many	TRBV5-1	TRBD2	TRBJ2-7	CASSLPSGGSEQYF	TGCGCCAGCAGCTTACCTAGCGGGGGGTCAGAGCAGTACTTC
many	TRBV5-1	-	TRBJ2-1	CASSFGQGSYNEQFF	TGCGCCAGCAGCTTCGGCCAGGGGTCCTACAATGAGCAGTTCTTC
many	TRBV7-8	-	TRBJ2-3	CASSLGRDTQYF	TGTGCCAGCAGCTTAGGGCGAGATACGCAGTATTTT
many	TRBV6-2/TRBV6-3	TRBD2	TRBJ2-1	CASSGLAGANYNEQFF	TGTGCCAGCAGTGGACTAGCGGGGGCCAACTACAATGAGCAGTTCTTC
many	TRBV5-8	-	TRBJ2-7	CASSLGLLTYEQYF	TGTGCCAGCAGCTTGGGACTTTTGACCTACGAGCAGTACTTC
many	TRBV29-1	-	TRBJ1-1	CSGGLGALNTEAFF	TGCAGCGGGGGGCTCGGGGCCCTGAACACTGAAGCTTTCTTT
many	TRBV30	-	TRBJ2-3	CAWGRGPTDTQYF	TGTGCCTGGGGCAGGGGCCCCACAGATACGCAGTATTTT
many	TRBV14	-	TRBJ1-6	CASSQEAVNSPLHF	TGTGCCAGCAGCCAAGAGGCGGTTAATTCACCCCTCCACTTT
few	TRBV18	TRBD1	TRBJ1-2	CASSPPGQGVYGYTF	TGTGCCAGCTCACCGCCGGGACAGGGGGTGTATGGCTACACCTTC
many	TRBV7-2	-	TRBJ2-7	CASSVDGYEQYF	TGTGCCAGCAGCGTGGACGGCTACGAGCAGTACTTC
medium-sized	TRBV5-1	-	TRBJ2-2	CASSLGHRDSIGELFF	TGCGCCAGCAGCTTGGGCCACAGGGATTCCATCGGGGAGCTGTTTTTT
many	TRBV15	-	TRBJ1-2	CATSPGTSNYGYTF	TGTGCCACCAGCCCCGGGACGTCTAACTATGGCTACACCTTC
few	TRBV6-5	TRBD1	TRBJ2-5	CASSSIRGRLETQYF	TGTGCCAGCAGCTCAATCAGGGGGCGCCTGGAGACCCAGTACTTC
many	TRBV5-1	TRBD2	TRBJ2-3	CASRNPGLAGISTDTQYF	TGCGCCAGCAGAAATCCGGGACTAGCAGGTATTAGCACAGATACGCAGTATTTT
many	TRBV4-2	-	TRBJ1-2	CASSQDYFRGKMEDGYTF	TGTGCCAGCAGCCAAGATTATTTCCGCGGGAAGATGGAGGATGGCTACACCTTC
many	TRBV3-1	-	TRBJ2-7	CASSQGVGAKSGQYF	TGTGCCAGCAGCCAAGGGGTAGGGGCAAAGTCGGGGCAGTACTTC
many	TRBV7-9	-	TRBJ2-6	CASRPNIGSGANVLTF	TGTGCCAGCAGACCTAACATAGGCTCTGGGGCCAACGTCCTGACTTTC
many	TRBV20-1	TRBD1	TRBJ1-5	CSARGAGTGDNQPQHF	TGCAGTGCTAGAGGGGCCGGGACAGGGGACAATCAGCCCCAGCATTTT
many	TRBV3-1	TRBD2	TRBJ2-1	CASSQTSGGSGIVF	TGTGCCAGCAGCCAAACTAGCGGGGGAAGCGGGATCGTCTTC
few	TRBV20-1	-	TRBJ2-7	CSARGTKYEQYF	TGCAGTGCTAGGGGAACGAAATACGAGCAGTACTTC
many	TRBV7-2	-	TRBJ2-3	CASSLVRGGVADTQYF	TGTGCCAGCAGCTTAGTAAGGGGCGGGGTGGCAGATACGCAGTATTTT
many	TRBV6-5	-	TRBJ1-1	CASSYSTTGAEAFF	TGTGCCAGCAGTTACTCGACCACTGGGGCTGAAGCTTTCTTT
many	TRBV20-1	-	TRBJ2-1	CSAGHGDLSYNEQFF	TGCAGTGCTGGACACGGGGATCTATCCTACAATGAGCAGTTCTTC
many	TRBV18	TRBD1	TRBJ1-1	CASSPTWGRGEAFF	TGTGCCAGCTCACCGACGTGGGGCAGGGGGGAAGCTTTCTTT
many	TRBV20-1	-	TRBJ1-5	CSAGSGRNQPQHF	TGCAGTGCCGGGTCAGGGCGCAATCAGCCCCAGCATTTT
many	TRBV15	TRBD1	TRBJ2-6	CATSRHRTGSPSGANVLTF	TGTGCCACCAGCAGACACAGGACAGGGAGCCCCTCTGGGGCCAACGTCCTGACTTTC
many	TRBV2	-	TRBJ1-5	CASCRGPNQPQHF	TGTGCCAGTTGCAGGGGCCCTAATCAGCCCCAGCATTTT
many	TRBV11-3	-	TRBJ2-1	CASSLASANEQFF	TGTGCCAGCAGCTTGGCTAGCGCAAATGAGCAGTTCTTC
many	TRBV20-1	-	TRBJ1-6	CSARPPDSNSPLHF	TGCAGTGCTAGACCCCCGGACAGTAATTCACCCCTCCACTTT
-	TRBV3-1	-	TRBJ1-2	CASSHSFMVYGYTF	TGTGCCAGCAGCCACTCGTTCATGGTCTATGGCTACACCTTC
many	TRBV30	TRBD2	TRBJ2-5	CAWSVLAGGETQYF	TGTGCCTGGAGTGTACTTGCGGGGGGTGAGACCCAGTACTTC
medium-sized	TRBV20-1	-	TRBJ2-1	CSAQAPSEQFF	TGCAGTGCCCAAGCCCCTAGCGAGCAGTTCTTC
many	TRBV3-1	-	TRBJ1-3	CASSHPNRAASTIYF	TGTGCCAGCAGCCACCCCAACCGGGCCGCAAGTACCATATATTTT
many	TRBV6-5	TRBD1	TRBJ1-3	CASRSGQGGNTIYF	TGTGCCAGTCGGTCGGGACAGGGTGGAAACACCATATATTTT
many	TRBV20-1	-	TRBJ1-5	CSAPTRGGNQPQHF	TGCAGTGCTCCCACTCGGGGCGGCAATCAGCCCCAGCATTTT
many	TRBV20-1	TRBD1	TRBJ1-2	CSASNQGTGGYGYTF	TGCAGTGCTAGTAACCAGGGGACAGGTGGCTATGGCTACACCTTC
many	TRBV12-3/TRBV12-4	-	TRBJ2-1	CASRIPGQRSYNEQFF	TGTGCCAGCAGGATTCCTGGACAGCGCTCCTACAATGAGCAGTTCTTC
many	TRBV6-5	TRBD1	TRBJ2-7	CASSSRDSYEQYF	TGTGCCAGCAGCAGCCGGGACAGCTACGAGCAGTACTTC
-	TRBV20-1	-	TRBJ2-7	CSARDSGTGYNEQYF	TGCAGTGCTAGAGATAGCGGGACAGGGTACAACGAGCAGTACTTC
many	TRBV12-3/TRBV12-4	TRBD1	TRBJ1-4	CASSPGQGAREKLFF	TGTGCCAGCAGCCCGGGACAGGGGGCTCGAGAAAAACTGTTTTTT
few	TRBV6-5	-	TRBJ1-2	CASSYSRTGNYGYTF	TGTGCCAGCAGTTACTCGCGGACGGGGAACTATGGCTACACCTTC
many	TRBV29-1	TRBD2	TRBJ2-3	CSDKAGAGTDTQYF	TGCAGCGATAAAGCGGGGGCAGGGACAGATACGCAGTATTTT
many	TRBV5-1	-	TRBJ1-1	CASSQAMKGDTEAFF	TGCGCCAGCAGCCAGGCGATGAAGGGGGACACTGAAGCTTTCTTT
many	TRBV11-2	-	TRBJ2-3	CASSLGSARGTDTQYF	TGTGCCAGCAGCTTAGGGTCGGCTCGAGGCACAGATACGCAGTATTTT
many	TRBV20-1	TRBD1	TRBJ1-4	CSTRGQGIATNEKLFF	TGCAGTACAAGGGGACAGGGCATTGCAACTAATGAAAAACTGTTTTTT
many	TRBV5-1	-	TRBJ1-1	CASSLGTMGTEAFF	TGCGCCAGCAGCTTGGGGACAATGGGCACTGAAGCTTTCTTT
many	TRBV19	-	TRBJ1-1	CASGLAGATNTEAFF	TGTGCCAGTGGACTTGCGGGGGCCACGAACACTGAAGCTTTCTTT
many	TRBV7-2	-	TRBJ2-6	CASSFVGIRSGANVLTF	TGTGCCAGCAGCTTCGTCGGGATCCGCTCTGGGGCCAACGTCCTGACTTTC